This T cell receptor beta chain was recorded in a study of Ad26.COV2.S vaccination and SARS-CoV-2 variants. For the study at large: Vaccine-arm donor from the placebo-controlled COV1001 Ad26.COV2.S trial. Ad26.COV2.S shots went into the muscle once or twice, 56 days apart. Notes on the study in general: A substantial breadth of spike-specific CD8+ and CD4+ T cell responses after vaccination has been reported. Measures of TCR breadth and depth may have fallen short of total T cell responses.

The CDR3 spans 13 residues. The V end was cut by 7 bases, the J end by 6 bases, with 12 bases between. Per the germline V gene, CDR1 is ENHRY and CDR2 is SYGVKD. Treatment: around 19 received Ad26.COV2.S at low or high dose, single or two shots; five or six received placebo; per-sample allocation not given. The study sampled participants on day 63 after the first vaccine or placebo injection. Concerning this clone itself: Its target is unknown.

TCRdb's table, derived via immunoSEQ multiplex PCR, lists solely in-frame clones and lacks some. The sample consists of about 250,000 clones, approximately 87% of them appearing once. The material sequenced was peripheral blood, taken in a trial of Ad26.COV2.S vaccine versus placebo. The clonotype comes from a person aged 18 to 59 who received the Ad26.COV2.S COVID-19 vaccine or a placebo. The chain couples TRBV10-3 to TRBJ2-2, with a tentative D call TRBD1 (6 bases). The chain's CDR3 is CAINRQVAGELFF. CDR3 bases: TGTGCCATCAACAGACAGGTAGCCGGGGAGCTGTTTTTT.